This T cell receptor (beta chain) was found in a study of T-cell memory formation after mild COVID-19 (dated by TCRdb to the early 2020s). Broadly, across the study: TCR sequence clusters from the two donors were found to be largely donor specific. In two donors, T-cell clones that expanded and contracted after mild COVID-19 were tracked by sequencing TCRalpha and TCRbeta repertoires over time. Two young, previously healthy adult volunteers made up the cohort, one male and one female. Broad study findings and their caveats: Whether the second-wave clones peaking on day 37 were SARS-CoV-2 specific was not confirmed. From day 15 to 85, contracting clones showed balanced CD4/CD8 phenotypes, whereas a second wave of clones that expanded from day 15 to 37 leaned towards CD4+. Only a couple of mild cases were covered by the study, and larger cohorts that include severe cases with pre-infection samples were considered necessary. Contracting CD4+ clones were found mainly in CM and EM memory subsets, while CD8+ clones were enriched in EMRA. Some responding clones were detected in pre-infection memory, suggesting pre-existing cross-reactive memory T cells joined the SARS-CoV-2 response.

The CDR1 and CDR2 encoded by the germline V gene are SGHVS and FQNEAQ. Germline trimming amounts to 1 base on V and 4 bases on J, with 12 as the count of junction bases outside the gene matches. The CDR3 spans 19 residues, from the cysteine through the phenylalanine. Only the CDR3 part of the read is kept: 57 bases, read in frame from the first base. This clonotype appeared a few times. There is no known antigen for this receptor. Base qualities are missing; no much larger clone stands one base away. Ficoll-Paque density gradient centrifugation was the method used to isolate PBMCs. The sequencer was an Illumina NovaSeq 6000. cDNA libraries for TCRalpha and TCRbeta were prepared by 5'RACE using constant-segment primers, with sample barcodes and unique molecular identifiers added. RNA was extracted from every sample with Trizol reagent. Libraries were amplified in two PCR steps, with a second sample barcode and Illumina TruSeq adapters added in the second step. Libraries were sequenced on an Illumina NovaSeq with 2 x 150 bp paired-end reads. Per the original workflow: Demultiplexing of reads and collapsing into UMI-guided consensus sequences were performed with migec v1.2.7. With mixcr v2.1.11, UMI consensuses were aligned to TRA and TRB V and J templates and assembled into clonotypes. A clonotype was counted as expanded or contracted only when both edgeR and NoisET called the clonotype significant, with the noise models trained on biological replicates. For edgeR calls, the thresholds were a false discovery rate-adjusted p below 0.01 and a log2 fold-change of 1. As an exploratory analysis of dynamics, max-normalized trajectories of the 1000 most abundant clonotypes were examined with PCA combined with hierarchical clustering. Separately sequenced CD4+ and CD8+ repertoires were used to assign the CD4 or CD8 phenotype of responding clones. TCRdb itself trimmed the public reads at Q25 with fastp, ran MiXCR and retained productive beta chains. Every distinct CDR3 protein forms one entry, paired with its most common genes and DNA. TCRdb's processing, not the study's, gives the V and J calls here. This sample gives some 350,000 distinct CDR3 sequences in total; under 15% of them show up just once. The top ten hold 20% to 25% of the sample.

The clonotype comes from a man between 18 and 35 years old who had mild COVID-19 (a few samples of this study predate the infection). The sample titles of this study are shuffled in the database, so cell type and time point are left out; the donor was told from shared clones. Sequencing input: PBMCs or a T cell subset sorted from them (not recorded which). The sequence is built from TRBV7-8 and TRBJ2-3, with 12 middle bases fitting TRBD2. The nucleotide sequence is given as TGTGCCAGCAGCTTAGGTCTGACTAGCGGGGGTTGGGCCTCAGATACGCAGTATTTT. This codes for CASSLGLTSGGWASDTQYF.